This passage covers 2 T cell receptor beta chains from one sample sequenced in a study of T-cell reconstitution after alpha-beta-depleted transplantation in children. A TCRbeta library incorporating unique molecular identifiers was prepared. TCRdb re-called the PCR reads through MiXCR, storing one row per CDR3 protein. The data contain 490,000 or so distinct CDR3 sequences, around 13% of them singletons. This material consisted of PBMCs from the stem cell graft donor, taken from the stem cell graft. The receptors come from a human donor who donated a stem cell graft to a child with combined immunodeficiency.

The rearrangement joins TRBV7-2 to TRBJ2-1; 7 bases fit TRBD1. Trimming cost V 3 bases and J 6 bases; bases outside gene matches: 8. Germline-derived CDR1 and CDR2 are SGHTA and FQGNSA. The CDR3 totals 15 residues. The CDR3 loop is CASSFDRASINEQFF. CDR3 DNA: TGTGCCAGCAGCTTCGACAGGGCATCCATCAATGAGCAGTTCTTC.

This chain joins TRBV29-1 and TRBJ2-3, with 7 bases matching TRBD1. This CDR3 is built from 16 residues. Germline CDR1 SQVTM, CDR2 ANQGSEA. The ends lost 2 bases at V and 5 bases at J; junction bases unmatched: 13. The CDR3 DNA reads as TGCAGCGTTGAAAGCCTAGGGGGCGCGAGCTTAGATACGCAGTATTTT. It is translated as CSVESLGGASLDTQYF.